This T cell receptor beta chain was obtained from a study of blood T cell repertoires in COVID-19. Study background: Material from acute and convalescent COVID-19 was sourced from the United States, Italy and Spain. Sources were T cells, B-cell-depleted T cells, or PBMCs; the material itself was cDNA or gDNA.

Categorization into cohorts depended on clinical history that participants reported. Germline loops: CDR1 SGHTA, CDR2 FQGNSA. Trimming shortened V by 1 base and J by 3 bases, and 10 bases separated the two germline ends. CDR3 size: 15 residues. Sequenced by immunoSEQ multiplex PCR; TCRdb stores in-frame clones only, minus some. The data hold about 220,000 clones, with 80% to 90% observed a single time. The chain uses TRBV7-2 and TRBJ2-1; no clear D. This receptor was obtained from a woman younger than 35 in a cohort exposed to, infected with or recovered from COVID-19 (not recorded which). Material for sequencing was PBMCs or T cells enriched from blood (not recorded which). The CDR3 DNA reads TGTGCCAGCAGCTTAGAAGCTAGAAACTACAATGAGCAGTTCTTC. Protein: CASSLEARNYNEQFF.